This passage covers 10 T cell receptor beta chains from one sample sequenced in a study of graft-versus-host responses after intestinal transplantation (dated by TCRdb to the early 2020s). Receptor amplification or capture employed the immunoSEQ multiplex PCR assay. In its TCRdb copy, this immuneACCESS table keeps in-frame sequences only and misses some clones. Where compared with another copy, unresolved V genes explain less than half of these, and the others have no known cause. Here the sample has roughly 64,000 clones; 85% to 95% occur a single time. The ten largest clones represent 1.5% to 2% of the sample. The time point label corresponds to: cells obtained before transplantation from donor or recipient. Their recognized antigens are unknown. The starting material was unstimulated CD8+ T cells sorted from spleen or lymph node cells, obtained before transplant. Source of these receptors: a human donor who was the organ donor for an intestinal transplant.

The V call is TRBV27, the J call TRBJ2-7, with 11 bases that match TRBD2. V shed 3 bases, J shed 8 bases, and the junction held 12 bases outside the gene matches. This CDR3 has 16 amino acids. The germline CDR1 and CDR2 sequences are MNHEY and SMNVEV (reference sequence). CDR3 residues: CASSFIVLAGGLQQYF. CDR3 DNA sequence: TGTGCCAGCAGTTTCATCGTCCTAGCGGGAGGTCTTCAGCAGTACTTC.

In DNA form, the CDR3 reads TGTGCCAGCAAGCCCTTAGGAGGTGCCGGGGAGCTGTTTTTT. Translation gives CASKPLGGAGELFF. The rearrangement uses TRBV6-4 and TRBJ2-2; tentative D call: TRBD2 (5 bases). Trimming took off 7 bases at V and 6 bases at J, with 15 bases between the two ends. Germline V gene lookup returns CDR1 MRHNA and CDR2 SNTAGT. CDR3 size: 14 residues.

The chain recombines TRBV25-1 with TRBJ1-2; TRBD1 is a possible D gene (6 bases). Trimming took 1 base from V and 8 from J, leaving 17 bases between them. CDR3 length: 15 residues. Looked up from germline, CDR1 is MGHDK and CDR2 is SYGVNS. Here the CDR3 DNA reads TGTGCCAGCAGTGAATGGGGCAGGGGTTCAGGCGGCTACACCTTC. Its protein is CASSEWGRGSGGYTF.

The J gene is TRBJ2-2, the V gene TRBV10-1; D not resolved. This CDR3 is built from 14 residues. V was trimmed by 6 bases and J by 2 bases, leaving 10 bases between them. Germline CDR1 WNHNN, CDR2 SYGVQD (reference sequence). CDR3 loop: CASRERRNTGELFF. CDR3 DNA sequence: TGCGCCAGCAGGGAGAGGAGAAACACCGGGGAGCTGTTTTTT.

This chain connects TRBV2 to TRBJ2-4; a weak D match, TRBD1 (5 bases). Trimming took 4 bases from V and 8 from J, leaving 18 bases between them. The length of the CDR3 is 15 residues. Looked up from germline, CDR1 is SNHLY and CDR2 is FYNNEI. The CDR3 loop reads CASSAPWIGEDIQYF. The DNA for the CDR3 is TGTGCCAGCAGTGCACCCTGGATAGGGGAAGACATTCAGTACTTC.

V is TRBV10-3 and J is TRBJ1-1; TRBD1 is a possible D gene (6 bases). The length of the CDR3 is 15 residues. Trimming took 4 bases from V and 0 from J, leaving 12 bases between them. The germline CDR1 and CDR2 sequences are ENHRY and SYGVKD. DNA of the CDR3: TGTGCCATCAGTGCCTGGGACACTCTGAACACTGAAGCTTTCTTT. It yields the protein CAISAWDTLNTEAFF.

The chain joins TRBV10-1 to TRBJ2-7; D is possibly TRBD2 (5 bases). The V gene's germline CDR1 is WNHNN and CDR2 SYGVQD (reference sequence). Trimming removed 5 bases at V and 6 bases at J, with 14 bases between. The length of the CDR3 is 13 residues. The CDR3 DNA reads TGCGCCAGCAGTCCACTTCTAGCTACCGAGCAGTACTTC. Protein product: CASSPLLATEQYF.

The rearrangement links TRBV9 to TRBJ2-1; D remains ambiguous. V shed 3 bases and J shed 8 bases, with 12 bases lying between them. The CDR3 sequence is 13 residues long. Germline CDR1 reads SGDLS; CDR2 reads YYNGEE. The CDR3 loop is CASSAPGQDEQFF. The CDR3, as DNA: TGTGCCAGCAGCGCCCCCGGCCAGGATGAGCAGTTCTTC.

This rearrangement joins TRBV6-1 to TRBJ1-5, with D possibly matching TRBD1 (6 bases). Trimming stripped 3 bases from V and 6 bases from J, with 18 bases between. Germline V gene sequence: CDR1 MNHNS, CDR2 SASEGT. CDR3 length: 16 residues. CDR3 protein: CASSEVGGARSQPQHF. In nucleotides, the CDR3 is TGTGCCAGCAGTGAGGTAGGGGGGGCGCGAAGTCAGCCCCAGCATTTT.

V gene TRBV4-3 combines with J gene TRBJ2-1, with D tentatively TRBD2 (5 bases). The CDR3 runs 15 residues. Trimming pared 1 base from V and 5 bases from J, leaving 12 bases between. Germline V gives CDR1 LGHNA, CDR2 YSLEER. CDR3 coding DNA: TGCGCCAGCAGCCAAGGGGGAGTCGTCAACAATGAGCAGTTCTTC. It yields the protein CASSQGGVVNNEQFF.